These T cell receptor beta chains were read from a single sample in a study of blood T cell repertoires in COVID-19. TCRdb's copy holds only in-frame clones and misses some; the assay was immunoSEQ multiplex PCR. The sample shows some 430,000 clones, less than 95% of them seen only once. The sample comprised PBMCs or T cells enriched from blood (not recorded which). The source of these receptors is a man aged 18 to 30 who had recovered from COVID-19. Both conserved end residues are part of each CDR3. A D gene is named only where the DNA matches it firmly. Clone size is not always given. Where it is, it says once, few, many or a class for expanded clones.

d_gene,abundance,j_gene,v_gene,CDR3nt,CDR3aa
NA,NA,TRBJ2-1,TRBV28,TGTGCCAGCAGTCGCAGGGGTCGTTCACTTCAAGTAACCTTCTCCTACAATGAGCAGTTCTTC,CASSRRGRSLQVTFSYNEQFF
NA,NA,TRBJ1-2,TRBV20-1,TGCAGACTAAGGAGGGTCGGGACCTTC,CRLRRVGTF
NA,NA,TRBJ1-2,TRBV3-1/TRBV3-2,TGTGCCAGCAGCCAAAGTGTTCGAACAGCCCCTGGCTATGGCTACACCTTC,CASSQSVRTAPGYGYTF
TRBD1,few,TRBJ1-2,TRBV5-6,TGTGCCAGCAGCCCTGGACAGGTCCCGCTCTATGGCTACACCTTC,CASSPGQVPLYGYTF
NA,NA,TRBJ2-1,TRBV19,TGTGCCAGTAGTATCGGGTCCTACAATGAGCAGTTCTTC,CASSIGSYNEQFF
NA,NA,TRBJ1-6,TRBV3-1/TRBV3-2,TGTGCCAGCAGCCCTCGGACAGAGAGTTCACCCCTCCACTTT,CASSPRTESSPLHF
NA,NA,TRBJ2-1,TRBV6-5,TGTGCCAGCAGGCAGACAGATCTGGCCCACAATGAGCAGTTCTTC,CASRQTDLAHNEQFF
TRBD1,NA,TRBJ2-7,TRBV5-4,TGTGCCAGCAGCTTGGGAACAGGGGGCATATACGAGCAGTACTTC,CASSLGTGGIYEQYF
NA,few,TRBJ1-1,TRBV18,TGTGCCAGCTCACCACCGGGGGGAAGGAGGGCTGAAGCTTTCTTT,CASSPPGGRRAEAFF
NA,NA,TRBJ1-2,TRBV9,TGTGCCAGCAGCCCCAGTTCGAGACTTAACTATGGCTACACCTTC,CASSPSSRLNYGYTF
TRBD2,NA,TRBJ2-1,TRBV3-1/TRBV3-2,TGTGCCAGCACCCTCCGACCGGGACTAGCGGGAATACACAATGAGCAGTTCTTC,CASTLRPGLAGIHNEQFF
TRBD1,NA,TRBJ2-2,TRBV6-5,TGTGCCAGCAGCTCGGGACAGATGATTACCGGGGAGCTGTTTTTT,CASSSGQMITGELFF
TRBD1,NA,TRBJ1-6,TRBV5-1,TGCGCCAGCAGCTTGGAACAGGGGTCACCCCTCCACTTT,CASSLEQGSPLHF
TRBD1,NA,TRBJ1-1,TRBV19,TGTGCCAGTGGGCGGGACAGCCGGGGAGAAGCTTTCTTT,CASGRDSRGEAFF
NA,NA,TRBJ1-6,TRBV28,TGTGCCAGCAGTTTATGGCCCGCGGAGAGGAATTCACCCCTCCACTTT,CASSLWPAERNSPLHF
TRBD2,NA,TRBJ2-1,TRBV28,TGTGCCAGCAGTCCGGGACTAGCGGGAGACTTCTTC,CASSPGLAGDFF
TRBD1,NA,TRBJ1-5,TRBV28,TGTGCCAGCAGCACGTATGGACAGGGTGGTCAGCCCCAGCATTTT,CASSTYGQGGQPQHF
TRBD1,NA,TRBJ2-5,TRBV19,TGTGCCAGTAGCGACAGGGCCTTCCAAGAGACCCAGTACTTC,CASSDRAFQETQYF
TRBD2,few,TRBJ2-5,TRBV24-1,TGTGCCACCAGTGCTGACCGGGGGGACCAGTACTTC,CATSADRGDQYF
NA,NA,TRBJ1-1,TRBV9,TGTGCCAGCAGCCCCTCAGCGGGGCACACTGAAGCTTTCTTT,CASSPSAGHTEAFF
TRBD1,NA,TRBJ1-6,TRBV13,TGTGCCAGCAGCTTGAGGCAGGCCAGGGGGAATTCACCCCTCCACTTT,CASSLRQARGNSPLHF
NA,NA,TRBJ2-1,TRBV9,TGTGCCAGCAGCGAGAGTCGTGGTGAGCAGTTCTTC,CASSESRGEQFF
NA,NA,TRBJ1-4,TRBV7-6,TGTGCCAGCAGCTTAGGGACAGAAGCAACTAATGAAAAACTGTTTTTT,CASSLGTEATNEKLFF
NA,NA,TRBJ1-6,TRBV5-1,TGCGCCAGCCTCCGAGAACCGCCGAATAATTCACCCCTCCACTTT,CASLREPPNNSPLHF
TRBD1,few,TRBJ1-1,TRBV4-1,TGCGCCAGCAGCCCCACGACAGGGATGAACACTGAAGCTTTCTTT,CASSPTTGMNTEAFF
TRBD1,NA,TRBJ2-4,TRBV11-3,TGTGCCAGCAGCTTTCAGGGGGATTCCAAAAACATTCAGTACTTC,CASSFQGDSKNIQYF
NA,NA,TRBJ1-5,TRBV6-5,TGTGCCAGCAGTTCAGGGGCCCCGGGCAGCAATCAGCCCCAGCATTTT,CASSSGAPGSNQPQHF
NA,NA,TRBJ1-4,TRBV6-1,TGTGCCAGCAGTGAAACAGGAGTGGGCGAAAAACTGTTTTTT,CASSETGVGEKLFF
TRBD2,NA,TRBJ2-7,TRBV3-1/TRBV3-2,TGTGCCAGCAGCCAAGGACTAGCGGGATACCACGAGCAGTACTTC,CASSQGLAGYHEQYF
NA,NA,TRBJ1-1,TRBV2,TGTGCCAGCAGTGGCAGGATGAACACTGAAGCTTTCTTT,CASSGRMNTEAFF
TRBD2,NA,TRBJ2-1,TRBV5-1,TGCGCCAGCAGCGCCTCTAGCGGGGGGTCCTACAATGAGCAGTTCTTC,CASSASSGGSYNEQFF
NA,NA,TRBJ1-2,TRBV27,TGTGCCAGCAGTGACAGTCCTAACTATGGCTACACCTTC,CASSDSPNYGYTF
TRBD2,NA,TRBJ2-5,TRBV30,TGTGCCTGGAGTCATTCTGGGCTAGCGGGAGGGCACCGACAAGAGACCCAGTACTTC,CAWSHSGLAGGHRQETQYF
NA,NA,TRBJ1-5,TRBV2,TGTGCCAGCAGTTTCCGGGACACCTATCAGCCCCAGCATTTT,CASSFRDTYQPQHF
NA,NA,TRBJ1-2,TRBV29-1,TGCAGCGTCGGCGTCGTGGGTCGGGGGGCCTATGGCTACACCTTC,CSVGVVGRGAYGYTF
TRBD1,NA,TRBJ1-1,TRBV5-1,TGCGCCAGCGCTCCTGGGACAGCGAACACTGAAGCTTTCTTT,CASAPGTANTEAFF
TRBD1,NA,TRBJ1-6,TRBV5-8,TGTGCCAGCATCCGGACAGGTTATAATTCACCCCTCCACTTT,CASIRTGYNSPLHF
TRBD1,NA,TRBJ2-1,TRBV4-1,TGCGCCAGCAGCCAAGTTCCGGGACAGGGGGCCTACAATGAGCAGTTCTTC,CASSQVPGQGAYNEQFF
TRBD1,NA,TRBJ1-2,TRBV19,TGTGCCAGTAGAGAACAGGGGTTAAACTATGGCTACACCTTC,CASREQGLNYGYTF
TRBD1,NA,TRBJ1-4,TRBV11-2,TGTGCCAGCAGCTTGGACAGGTCTGAAAAACTGTTTTTT,CASSLDRSEKLFF
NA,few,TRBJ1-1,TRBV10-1,TGCGCCAGCAGTGAACAGGGAATGAACACTGAAGCTTTCTTT,CASSEQGMNTEAFF
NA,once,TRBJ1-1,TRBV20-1,TGCAGTGCATCCCAGGGAACTGAAGCTTTCTTT,CSASQGTEAFF
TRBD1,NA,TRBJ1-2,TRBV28,TGTGCCACCGCACCTGGACAGGGAAACTATGGCTACACCTTC,CATAPGQGNYGYTF
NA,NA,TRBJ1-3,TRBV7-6,TGTGCCAGCAGCCAACAGGGATCCGGAAACACCATATATTTT,CASSQQGSGNTIYF
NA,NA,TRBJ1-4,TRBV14,TGTGCCAGCAGCCAACTCCAGGCCTATAATGAAAAACTGTTTTTT,CASSQLQAYNEKLFF
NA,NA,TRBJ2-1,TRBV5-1,TGCGCCAGCAGCTTGGAAGGATCGAGGTACAATGAGCAGTTCTTC,CASSLEGSRYNEQFF
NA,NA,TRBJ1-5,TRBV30,TGTGCCTGGAGTGTCCCCGGGTCCCGGGGCAATCAGCCCCAGCATTTT,CAWSVPGSRGNQPQHF
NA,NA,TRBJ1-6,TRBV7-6,TGTGCCAGCAGCGCGGGGCTCTCCTATAATTCACCCCTCCACTTT,CASSAGLSYNSPLHF
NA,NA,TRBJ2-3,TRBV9,TGTGCCAGCAGCCCCTCCGAGGCGGTAAACACAGATACGCAGTATTTT,CASSPSEAVNTDTQYF
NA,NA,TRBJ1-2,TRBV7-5,TGTGTCAGAAGCTTAATCGATCACAGGGGGCAAGGCTACACCTTC,CVRSLIDHRGQGYTF
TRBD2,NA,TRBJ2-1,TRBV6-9,TGTGCCAGCAGTTTCGGTCTAGCGGGAGGGGATTCCTACAATGAGCAGTTCTTC,CASSFGLAGGDSYNEQFF
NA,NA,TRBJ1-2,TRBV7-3,TGTGCCAGCAGGAGCAGGGAAGGGGGCTACACCTTC,CASRSREGGYTF
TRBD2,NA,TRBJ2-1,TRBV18,TGTGCCAGCTCACCAAAGGTACGCGGGAGAGACCATGAGCAGTTCTTC,CASSPKVRGRDHEQFF
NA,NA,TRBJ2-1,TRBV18,TGTGCCAGCTCACTCCTAAGAGGGGGTTACAATGAGCAGTTCTTC,CASSLLRGGYNEQFF